This paragraph reports one TCR beta chain. Its antigen remains unidentified. The data derive from a study of blood T cells in healthy people across ages. Extracted total RNA amounted to at least 5.5 micrograms for each sample. Whole-study results and caveats: PBMCs left unsorted prevented a conclusive naive versus antigen-experienced comparison.

The second PCR ran about 6 to 12 cycles with a sample-barcoded 5' primer and J-beta primers. From the 5' RACE reads, TCRdb called clonotypes with MiXCR, one entry per CDR3 protein. Of 1 million or so distinct CDR3 sequences listed, 40% to 55% are singletons. CDR1 and CDR2 from the germline V gene are KGHSH and LQKENI. Trimming shortened V by 4 bases and J by 0 bases, and 18 bases separated the two germline ends. There are 17 residues in the CDR3. The sequencing input was blood. The chain links TRBV18 to TRBJ1-1; the D gene is possibly TRBD1 (5 bases). The TCR sequence derives from a woman aged 60-75 years in good health. CDR3 sequence (DNA): TGTGCCAGCTCACGGGGCAGAGGGAACGTGGTGAACACTGAAGCTTTCTTT. This gives the protein CASSRGRGNVVNTEAFF.